These T cell receptor beta chains were read from a single sample in a study of cytomegalovirus exposure and HLA in healthy donors. Assay used: immunoSEQ multiplex PCR; TCRdb lists only in-frame clones, some missing. Altogether about 93,000 clones are present, 78% being singletons, with the ten largest covering around 3.2%. Source material: PBMCs. Source of these receptors: a woman between 40 and 55 years old in good health and CMV-seronegative. Each CDR3 is given with its conserved first and last residue.

TRBV9	TRBJ2-3	15	CASSPRPARTDTQYF
TRBV9	TRBJ2-1	16	CASSVRGGGSYNEQFF
TRBV7-2	TRBJ2-2	14	CASSPGQGTGELFF
TRBV11-2	TRBJ2-4	14	CASSLVAGVNIQYF
TRBV7-2	TRBJ2-1	15	CASSLLAGAYNEQFF
TRBV7-2	TRBJ2-2	13	CASSFLRTGELFF
TRBV30	TRBJ1-3	14	CAWSEGFSGNTIYF
TRBV4-2	TRBJ2-1	15	CASSQATSGRRGQFF
TRBV6-4	TRBJ2-7	15	CASSVGPAGVQEQYF
TRBV7-8	TRBJ1-2	16	CASSLTGGINLYGYTF
TRBV5-1	TRBJ2-1	15	CASRQEPLSYNEQFF
TRBV16	TRBJ1-2	11	CASSQLDGYTF
TRBV15	TRBJ2-5	14	CATSRDGDRRTQYF
TRBV6-1	TRBJ1-4	15	CASSEAGGTNEKLFF
TRBV28	TRBJ2-3	16	CASSLHSGRGADTQYF
TRBV9	TRBJ2-1	20	CASSDPSGPINPRSYNEQFF
TRBV28	TRBJ2-7	14	CASGGAGGPYEQYF
TRBV7-6	TRBJ2-1	15	CASSLSGSRFNEQFF
TRBV2	TRBJ2-1	13	CASRDRVGNEQFF
TRBV27	TRBJ2-1	15	CASSPGTSGNNEQFF
TRBV9	TRBJ2-5	15	CASSVEDRLGETQYF
TRBV7-2	TRBJ2-1	18	CASSFTPGTSGRGNEQFF
TRBV7-2	TRBJ2-5	17	CASSFNSAGGSRETQYF
TRBV28	TRBJ1-5	16	CASSLWFQGGNQPQHF
TRBV11-3	TRBJ2-3	14	CASSLTGGADTQYF
TRBV5-4	TRBJ1-2	14	CASSSGQVNYGYTF
TRBV4-3	TRBJ1-3	15	CASSQGSDSGNTIYF
TRBV6-5	TRBJ2-7	14	CASKRGREPYEPYF
TRBV10-3	TRBJ1-5	13	CAIAGSPNQPQHF
TRBV5-1	TRBJ2-2	17	CASSTPLDYEHSRELFF
TRBV2	TRBJ1-5	14	CASREGTAGQPQHF